Below are 4 T cell receptor beta chains sequenced from a single sample in a study of T cells in Graves' hyperthyroidism and ophthalmopathy. Regions amplified from RNA transcripts were the TCR beta CDR3 regions. First-round RT-PCR with HTBI primers amplified the TCR CDR3 region. MiXCR, run by TCRdb on the multiplex PCR reads, gives a single entry per CDR3 protein. Found here are over 550,000 distinct CDR3 sequences, approximately 15% of them singletons; the top ten hold roughly 18%. Material: blood. The receptors shown here come from a woman between 18 and 30 years old with Graves' hyperthyroidism.

This clonotype was seen only a few times. This chain joins TRBV4-1 and TRBJ2-1; D call uncertain. This CDR3 is built from 17 residues. Trimming stripped 0 bases from V and 1 base from J, with 13 bases between. In germline, CDR1 is MGHRA, CDR2 YSYEKL. CDR3 bases: TGCGCCAGCAGCCAAGAAGGATCGAGCGTGTCCTACAATGAGCAGTTCTTC. It encodes CASSQEGSSVSYNEQFF.

This clonotype appeared a few times. This rearrangement joins TRBV20-1 to TRBJ2-3; 7 nucleotides line up with TRBD1. The J segment lost 3 bases and the V segment lost 5 bases, leaving 11 bases of the junction unmatched. The CDR3 totals 15 residues. Germline CDR1 is DFQATT and CDR2 is SNEGSKA (reference sequence). The CDR3 is CSASGTDQLTDTQYF. In DNA, the CDR3 is TGCAGTGCTTCCGGGACAGACCAGTTAACAGATACGCAGTATTTT.

In its sample, this clonotype was seen a few times. The chain links TRBV7-2 to TRBJ1-5; 8 bases align to TRBD1. The CDR3 is 16 amino acids. Looked up from germline, CDR1 is SGHTA and CDR2 is FQGNSA. J was trimmed by 4 bases and V by 6 bases; bases with no gene match: 11. In DNA, the CDR3 is TGTGCCAGCAGTCAGGGGGCCGGCTCCCCAAATCAGCCCCAGCATTTT. It yields the protein CASSQGAGSPNQPQHF.

In its sample, this clonotype was seen many times. The chain is built from TRBV28 and TRBJ1-5; D is possibly TRBD1 (6 bases). The CDR3 loop spans 13 amino acids. Germline V lookup: CDR1 MDHEN, CDR2 SYDVKM. V was pared by 2 bases and J by 7 bases, with 9 bases between. The CDR3: CASSLDRLQPQHF. In nucleotides, the CDR3 is TGTGCCAGCAGTTTAGACAGGTTACAGCCCCAGCATTTT.